This TCR beta chain was captured in a study of T cell repertoires in cytomegalovirus infection. General study points: Summed frequency of public TCR beta families distinguished CMV carriers with the relevant HLA. HLA-C-restricted TCR beta clonotypes specific for CMV led the ex vivo response.

Ten or more counts support this clonotype. The antigen remains unidentified. MiXCR was run by TCRdb on the reads, yielding one entry per CDR3 protein. Here the sample spans nearly 550,000 distinct CDR3 sequences, approximately 15% being singletons. The CDR3 contains 17 residues. V gave up 5 bases and J gave up 7 bases; unmatched junction bases: 18. Germline assignment: CDR1 SEHNR and CDR2 FQNEAQ (reference sequence). Sequencing input: CD8+ T cells from PBMCs. The receptor's source is a human donor in good health (CMV status not recorded). Some clones in this sample may be carry-over from other donors' samples. The gene calls are TRBV7-9 and TRBJ2-5; TRBD2 agrees at 8 bases. The CDR3 DNA is TGTGCCAGCAGCCCAGTCGGCCAGCGGGGGACCAGGGGGACCCAGTACTTC. It is translated as CASSPVGQRGTRGTQYF.